This is a list of T cell receptor beta chains from one sample in a study of human T cells and chemical hapten exposure. TCRdb used MiXCR to reprocess the RACE reads, holding one entry per CDR3 protein. The sample lists 95,000 to 150,000 distinct CDR3 sequences, roughly 14% seen once, with 2.8% in the top ten. The material sequenced was whole blood, taken in connection with sensitization to the hapten diphenylcyclopropenone (DPC). The receptors were gathered from a woman between 18 and 30 years old with alopecia areata. Some clones in this sample may be carry-over from other donors' samples. Both conserved end residues are trimmed from each CDR3.

length	V	J	CDR3
14	TRBV7-6	TRBJ2-1	ASSSQTAGMVDEQF
12	TRBV10-3	TRBJ2-7	AISESWGGNEQY
15	TRBV20-1	TRBJ2-7	SAGPGLAAVNSYEQY
12	TRBV7-2	TRBJ1-6	ASSFGSYNSPLH
14	TRBV14	TRBJ1-1	ASSQFGGQANTEAF
13	TRBV19	TRBJ1-6	ASIGGDSYNSPLH
15	TRBV2	TRBJ1-5	ASSPGTGTGSSQPQH
12	TRBV20-1	TRBJ2-1	SALAVVGNNEQF
13	TRBV5-1	TRBJ2-5	ASSAGLAAQETQY
15	TRBV4-1	TRBJ2-3	ASSQQTSGGATDTQY
14	TRBV6-4	TRBJ1-5	ASSDSREGDNQPQH
14	TRBV12-3/TRBV12-4	TRBJ1-1	ASSTILGQGNTEAF
12	TRBV5-1	TRBJ1-1	ASSAGPSNTEAF
14	TRBV5-1	TRBJ2-7	ASSLFTGTGYGEQY
15	TRBV4-3	TRBJ1-5	ASSQDPHGGSNQPQH
14	TRBV5-1	TRBJ2-3	ASSLGTTIGTDTQY
11	TRBV15	TRBJ1-2	ATSSAVVYGYT
13	TRBV4-3	TRBJ1-6	ASSQEPATSSPLH
11	TRBV13	TRBJ1-5	ASSLGGVQPQH
14	TRBV9	TRBJ1-2	ASSVTPDRTEYGYT
14	TRBV5-5	TRBJ2-5	ASSSRTSGAQETQY
16	TRBV3-2	TRBJ1-3	ASSTTDSRKSSGNTIY
12	TRBV2	TRBJ1-2	ASNEGTAVYGYT
15	TRBV20-1	TRBJ2-3	SANIPGLAGLTDTQY
11	TRBV7-9	TRBJ2-1	ASRPARRGEQF
12	TRBV19	TRBJ2-7	ASSSSTVSYEQY
13	TRBV20-1	TRBJ2-4	SARGRAGAFGIQY
11	TRBV18	TRBJ2-1	ASSPSGIHEQF
15	TRBV4-2	TRBJ2-1	ASSQEEGGAAYNEQF
12	TRBV12-3/TRBV12-4	TRBJ1-1	ASSLVSRNTEAF
12	TRBV13	TRBJ1-1	ASSFRVLNTEAF
12	TRBV29-1	TRBJ2-4	SVERRGEGNIQY
10	TRBV5-6	TRBJ2-7	ASSFNPYEQY
12	TRBV20-1	TRBJ2-3	SALRRDYDTSQY
12	TRBV6-5	TRBJ1-2	ASSPSAAVYGYT
12	TRBV12-3/TRBV12-4	TRBJ2-3	ASSLWLGEDTQY
14	TRBV27	TRBJ2-3	ASSQRWGGPTDTQY
11	TRBV20-1	TRBJ1-1	SARRSMNTEAF
13	TRBV7-9	TRBJ1-3	ASSPQGSSGNTIY
14	TRBV6-2/TRBV6-3	TRBJ1-1	ASSYVTGEVNTEAF
11	TRBV5-6	TRBJ2-3	ASSLGAADTQY
11	TRBV7-2	TRBJ2-1	ASSLARGNEQF
13	TRBV29-1	TRBJ2-5	SVESSLAPGETQY
13	TRBV7-9	TRBJ1-1	ASSLASGTNTEAF
13	TRBV10-2	TRBJ1-5	ASSEARQYNQPQH
16	TRBV9	TRBJ2-2	ASSVTPDYFLLTGELF
14	TRBV6-6	TRBJ1-1	ASSPPRRGMNTEAF
9	TRBV29-1	TRBJ2-7	SASGRYEQY
13	TRBV6-1	TRBJ1-2	ATAVWTGGSYGYT
13	TRBV7-3	TRBJ2-1	ARSFRLASYNEQF
11	TRBV6-5	TRBJ1-1	ASRPGTFTEAF
12	TRBV28	TRBJ1-2	ASSGTGSYYGYT
14	TRBV18	TRBJ2-1	ASSPPGGATYNEQF
12	TRBV3-1	TRBJ2-6	ASSQTSGANVLT
13	TRBV20-1	TRBJ1-5	SAKVSGAKGQPQH
13	TRBV3-1	TRBJ2-5	ASSQGWGLSETQY
13	TRBV5-6	TRBJ2-2	ASSLGHSYTGELF
13	TRBV7-9	TRBJ1-2	ASSVDRGGFYGYT
13	TRBV2	TRBJ2-7	ASRKGTGDSYEQY